Sequencing of this T cell receptor beta chain was carried out in a study of beta chain features in type 1 diabetes. Study context: Age and gender were similar between patients and healthy donors, as were cell yields.

Whole-study findings and limits: Shorter TCRB CDR3s, moderately but significantly so, marked every one of the four CD4+ subsets in Type 1 diabetes patients. The study found that naive, central memory and Treg TCRB repertoires appeared more similar in patients than in healthy donors.

Germline V gene lookup returns CDR1 SGDLS and CDR2 YYNGEE. This CDR3 is built from 14 residues. V lost 0 bases to trimming and J lost 7 bases, with 14 bases between them. Reverse transcribing all isolated RNA meant expressed TCRB transcripts were sequenced. An average around 3.8 million reads came from naive, central memory and regulatory T cell samples. Sequencing used immunoSEQ multiplex PCR; TCRdb keeps in-frame clones, though not all of them. Here the sample spans roughly 300,000 clones, less than 15% being singletons. Remarks on this clone: Its cognate antigen is unknown.

The chain employs TRBV9 and TRBJ2-7, with a possible D match to TRBD2 (5 bases). The sequence derives from a young man in good health. Source material: central memory CD4+ T cells from blood. CDR3 residues: CASSVAGGGGEQYF. DNA of the CDR3: TGTGCCAGCAGCGTAGCTGGCGGTGGAGGAGAGCAGTACTTC.